Given below is one TCR beta chain in context. Its antigen has not been determined. Base quality data are lacking; no much larger clone is found one base away. This sample stems from a study of neurological immune-mediated disorders (dated by TCRdb to the late 2010s). About the study as a whole: The study compared peripheral blood TCR-beta repertoires of HTLV-I-associated myelopathy (HAM/TSP) patients, multiple sclerosis patients and healthy controls using UMI-based sequencing. The cohort was made up of 68 subjects, consisting of some 14 HAM/TSP patients, around 35 multiple sclerosis patients and some 20 healthy controls. The 90 to 120 TCR-beta libraries covered PBMC samples along with longitudinal samples, technical triplicates, and paired sorted CD4+ and CD8+ T-cell subsets. The full study reports these points: Across subjects, expanded clones never shared an identical CDR3 amino acid sequence, which suggests that the TCR-beta repertoires in every group were private. TCR clonal expansion was highest in HAM/TSP patients and lowest in MS patients, with MS patients falling below even healthy controls.

The healthy controls were volunteers from blood banks in Maryland, USA. Libraries from unsorted PBMCs were made from 2 million PBMCs kept in RNAlater at -80 degrees C until RNA extraction. Peripheral blood underwent Ficoll-Hypaque density gradient centrifugation to isolate PBMCs, which were then cryopreserved in liquid nitrogen. V has 5 bases trimmed and J has 1 base trimmed; junction bases matching no gene number 7. CDR1 and CDR2 (LNHNV, YYDKDF) derive from the germline V gene (reference sequence). There are 18 amino acids in the CDR3, from cysteine to phenylalanine inclusive. Only the CDR3 DNA stays, 54 bases, in frame from base 1. To synthesize cDNA, template-switch 5'RACE was performed with a primer carrying a 10-nucleotide random unique molecular identifier so that each TCR transcript was tagged. Over 190 million TCR-beta sequences, covering 15-18 subjects, were produced in each sequencing run. The RNeasy kit was used to extract total RNA. TCR-beta VDJ regions were amplified with primers for the TCR constant region and the 5'RACE anchor, using the KAPA Real-time Library Amplification kit. Sample indexes and Illumina adaptors were added in a first PCR, after which library yield was increased in a second PCR. The roughly 650 bp TCR product was size-selected on a 2% E-gel SizeSelection system after Ampure bead purification. Library quality was checked on a Bioanalyzer, concentration was measured with Qubit, and libraries were quantified with the Kapa Library Quantification kit before pooling. Paired-end 2 x 150 bp sequencing of the libraries was performed on an Illumina HiSeq 2500. To increase sequence diversity, roughly 24-30% phiX was spiked into each library pool. Per the authors' processing: Quality-filtered reads were processed with the UMI-based MiGEC pipeline, which removed over 80% of raw TCR sequences during error correction. IMGT germline references were used for alignment of VDJ genes, and clonotypes were defined by a unique CDR3 amino acid sequence together with V-J genes. Clonal expansion, Shannon diversity and CDR3 relatedness were evaluated with VDJtools (CalcPairwiseDistances, ClusterSamples), while phylogenetic trees were built in CLCbio workbench. A clone was classed as expanded if it had 8 or more unique UMIs, a cutoff based on coefficient-of-variation modelling across technical triplicates. The raw public reads went through TCRdb reprocessing: fastp at Q25, MiXCR clone calling, in-frame beta chains kept. Every entry covers one CDR3 protein and lists the most common genes and DNA from its rows. The V and J calls, along with clone size, are taken from TCRdb and not from the paper's own processing. The sample table records 50,000 or so distinct CDR3 sequences; about a quarter of these occur just once. In total, the top ten clones hold around 25% of the sample.

The sample consisted of PBMCs. The sequence came from a woman between 70 and 85 years old in good health. The chain employs TRBV15 and TRBJ2-1; TRBD2 lines up with 14 middle nucleotides. The CDR3 reads as follows: CATSSRLAGGSSYNEQFF. The nucleotides read TGTGCCACCAGCTCCCGACTAGCGGGGGGGTCTTCCTACAATGAGCAGTTCTTC.